This entry lists 14 T cell receptor beta chains sequenced from one sample in a study of blood T cells in healthy people across ages. The second PCR ran roughly 7 to 12 cycles with a sample-barcoded 5' primer and J-beta primers. Each CDR3 protein is one row after TCRdb ran MiXCR on the 5' RACE reads. The data hold roughly 680,000 distinct CDR3 sequences, with roughly half observed a single time. Sequenced input: blood. These receptors were obtained from a woman older than 75 in good health.

Many counts were recorded for this clonotype. This sequence joins TRBV7-2 and TRBJ2-1; 12 bases fit TRBD2. V was pared by 2 bases and J by 5 bases, with 4 bases of the junction left unmatched. This CDR3 contains 16 residues. Germline-derived CDR1 and CDR2 are SGHTA and FQGNSA. The CDR3 reads CASSLLAGGPNNEQFF. CDR3 nucleotide sequence: TGTGCCAGCAGCTTACTAGCGGGGGGGCCGAACAATGAGCAGTTCTTC.

The V and J genes are TRBV29-1 and TRBJ2-1; D may be TRBD1 (6 bases). From germline, CDR1 is SQVTM and CDR2 ANQGSEA. This CDR3 has 14 amino acids. V shed 2 bases and J shed 4 bases, with 12 bases lying between them. CDR3 residues: CSVEPGQSYNEQFF. DNA for the CDR3: TGCAGCGTTGAACCAGGACAGAGTTACAATGAGCAGTTCTTC.

This clonotype was seen once. The gene calls are TRBV7-2 and TRBJ2-7, with TRBD2 matching 7 bases. In germline, CDR1 is SGHTA, CDR2 FQGNSA. The CDR3 totals 15 residues. V shed 1 base, J shed 5 bases, and the junction held 8 bases outside the gene matches. CDR3 sequence (DNA): TGTGCCAGCAGCTTAGTCGCGGGAGAGCCCAACGAGCAGTACTTC. Amino acid sequence: CASSLVAGEPNEQYF.

This clonotype was seen only a few times. This chain connects TRBV21-1 to TRBJ2-5; the D call TRBD2 from the table was never checked on the DNA. TRBV21-1 is a known pseudogene. The CDR3 is 13 residues long. Written as DNA, the CDR3 is TGTGCCAGCAGCCAGGGAGGAAGGGAGACCCAGTACTTC. This gives the protein CASSQGGRETQYF.

This clonotype appeared many times. The chain links TRBV20-1 to TRBJ1-5; D not resolved. V dropped 6 bases and J dropped 9 bases, with 15 bases sitting between them. The CDR3 is 12 amino acids. Germline CDR1 and CDR2: DFQATT and SNEGSKA (reference sequence). The CDR3 loop reads CSADGGSRPQHF. CDR3 DNA sequence: TGCAGTGCGGATGGAGGATCTAGGCCCCAGCATTTT.

The rearrangement links TRBV12-3 or TRBV12-4 to TRBJ2-3; D not certain. This CDR3 region has 16 residues. Trimming pared 5 bases from V and 7 bases from J, leaving 22 bases between. CDR3 protein: CASSNTMPGQRNTQYF. The CDR3 DNA reads TGTGCCAGCAGTAATACGATGCCTGGGCAGAGAAATACGCAGTATTTT.

This clonotype was seen repeatedly, ten times or more. The chain couples TRBV6-5 to TRBJ2-1, with 7 bases aligning to TRBD1. The CDR3 has 13 residues. From germline, CDR1 is MNHEY and CDR2 SVGAGI. V shed 5 bases, J shed 15 bases, and the junction held 13 bases outside the gene matches. The CDR3 region is CASSDGLTGHRFF. The CDR3 DNA follows: TGTGCCAGCAGTGACGGCCTGACAGGGCATCGGTTCTTC.

The V call is TRBV29-1, the J call TRBJ2-3, with D possibly being TRBD2 (5 bases). Germline values: CDR1 SQVTM, CDR2 ANQGSEA. V lost 1 base and J lost 1, with 15 bases in between. The CDR3 loop spans 16 amino acids. DNA for the CDR3: TGCAGCGTTGAAGGGGTAGTTGCGGAGGGCACAGATACGCAGTATTTT. Its protein is CSVEGVVAEGTDTQYF.

This clonotype was observed many times. The chain carries TRBV5-1 and TRBJ2-7; the match to TRBD2 covers 12 bases. The CDR3 sequence is 19 residues long. V shed 1 base and J 3 bases; nucleotides not matched to a gene: 14. From germline, CDR1 is SGHRS and CDR2 YFSETQ. CDR3 sequence: CASSLRTSGTRSKVYEQYF. DNA for the CDR3: TGCGCCAGCAGCTTGCGGACTAGCGGGACTCGGAGTAAGGTCTACGAGCAGTACTTC.

This clonotype was seen repeatedly, ten times or more. The chain uses TRBV5-1 and TRBJ2-7; possibly TRBD1 for D (6 bases). V shed 3 bases and J shed 5 bases, with 18 bases lying between them. The CDR3 has 15 residues. The V gene's germline CDR1 is SGHRS and CDR2 YFSETQ. CDR3 sequence: CASSWTRTENNEQYF. The CDR3 nucleotides read TGCGCCAGCAGCTGGACCCGGACAGAAAACAACGAGCAGTACTTC.

The chain joins TRBV2 to TRBJ2-3; D might be TRBD2 (6 bases). This CDR3 region has 15 residues. V was clipped by 4 bases and J by 3 bases, with 14 bases between them. Germline V CDR1 and CDR2: SNHLY, FYNNEI. The CDR3 DNA is TGTGCCAGCAGTGTGCTCGGGGGTTCAACAGATACGCAGTATTTT. It is translated as CASSVLGGSTDTQYF. Full variable domain (missing parts from reference TRBV2 and TRBJ2-3): EPEVTQTPSHQVTQMGQEVILRCVPISNHLYFYWYRQILGQKVEFLVSFYNNEISEKSEIFDDQFSVERPDGSNFTLKIRSTKLEDSAMYFCASSVLGGSTDTQYFGPGTRLTVL.

About this clonotype itself: A much bigger clone sits one base away, suggesting this may be a read error. V is TRBV20-1 and J is TRBJ2-1, with D perhaps matching TRBD1 or TRBD2 (5 bases each). The assigned J gene may be wrong: the sequence end matches TRBJ2-7 better. This CDR3 comprises 18 residues. Germline lookup yields CDR1 DFQATT and CDR2 SNEGSKA (reference sequence). The CDR3 nucleotides are TGCAGTGCTAGATTTTTAGGGGAGTGGAGAGGGCTCTACAATGAGCAGTACTTC. Amino acids: CSARFLGEWRGLYNEQYF.

The rearrangement links TRBV29-1 to TRBJ2-7; a weak D match, TRBD2 (5 bases). Germline-derived CDR1 and CDR2 are SQVTM and ANQGSEA. V dropped 6 bases and J dropped 4 bases, with 16 bases sitting between them. The CDR3 contains 13 residues. The DNA of the CDR3 is TGCAGCGTAGAGGGAGTTCTGGGGTACGAGCAGTACTTC. It translates to CSVEGVLGYEQYF.

This clonotype was seen ten or more times. The chain links TRBV7-9 to TRBJ2-1; no clear D gene. CDR1 and CDR2 from the germline V gene are SEHNR and FQNEAQ (reference sequence). The CDR3 runs to 13 residues. Trimming removed 7 bases from V and 0 bases from J, with 7 bases in between. The CDR3 DNA reads as TGTGCCAGCATTGAGAACTCCTACAATGAGCAGTTCTTC. This translates into CASIENSYNEQFF. Combining the CDR3 with reference TRBV7-9 and TRBJ2-1 gives the whole variable domain DTGVSQNPRHKITKRGQNVTFRCDPISEHNRLYWYRQTLGQGPEFLTYFQNEAQLEKSRLLSDRFSAERPKGSFSTLEIQRTEQGDSAMYLCASIENSYNEQFFGPGTRLTVL.